The 32 T cell receptor beta chains listed next were all sequenced from one sample in a study of OX40 agonist ivuxolimab in advanced cancers. Produced via immunoSEQ multiplex PCR; TCRdb's table is partial and in-frame only. The table lists around 7,700 clones, around 79% of them singletons. The source was CD4+ or CD8+ T cells sorted from blood, collected in a trial of the OX40 agonist ivuxolimab. The receptors derive from an adult with an advanced solid tumor such as melanoma, head and neck, liver or kidney cancer.

The rearrangement uses TRBV29-1 and TRBJ2-5; 11 positions agree with TRBD2. Trimming took 8 bases from V and 0 from J; bases not matched to a gene: 8. This CDR3 spans 15 amino acids. Looked up from germline, CDR1 is SQVTM and CDR2 is ANQGSEA. The CDR3 region has the DNA TGCAGCATTGCCGGACTAGCGGGCTACCAAGAGACCCAGTACTTC. Its translation is CSIAGLAGYQETQYF.

The chain combines TRBV7-8 with TRBJ1-2; 11 bases map to TRBD1. V lost 5 bases, J lost 6 bases, and 11 bases stayed unmatched. The CDR3 spans 16 residues. Per the germline V gene, CDR1 is SGHVS and CDR2 is FQNEAQ. The CDR3 loop is CASSLRDRGSGDGYTF. The CDR3, as DNA: TGTGCCAGCAGCCTACGGGACAGGGGGTCTGGTGATGGCTACACCTTC.

V gene TRBV29-1 combines with J gene TRBJ2-2; no definite D call. V lost 1 base to trimming and J lost 4 bases, with 7 bases between them. CDR1 is SQVTM and CDR2 is ANQGSEA in the germline V gene. This CDR3 region has 13 residues. The CDR3 DNA sequence: TGCAGCGTTGAAGGGCTGTCCACCGGGGAGCTGTTTTTT. As protein: CSVEGLSTGELFF.

The rearrangement links TRBV25-1 to TRBJ2-1, with TRBD2 identical over 13 bases. V shed 3 bases and J 7 bases; nucleotides not matched to a gene: 6. Germline-derived CDR1 and CDR2 are MGHDK and SYGVNS. The CDR3 loop spans 16 amino acids. CDR3 amino acids: CASSDWTSGSQNEQFF. CDR3 coding DNA: TGTGCCAGCAGTGATTGGACTAGCGGGAGCCAAAATGAGCAGTTCTTC.

V usage is TRBV19 and J usage is TRBJ2-1; 8 nucleotides match TRBD2. Looked up from germline, CDR1 is LNHDA and CDR2 is SQIVND (reference sequence). The CDR3 loop spans 14 amino acids. V trimming: 1 base; J trimming: 8 bases; junction bases outside the gene matches: 4. The DNA for the CDR3 is TGTGCCAGTAGTATAGTGGGACTAGGATATGAGCAGTTCTTC. Amino acids: CASSIVGLGYEQFF.

The table lists this clone with a count of one. The chain employs TRBV28 and TRBJ1-2; no reliable D call. V was trimmed by 3 bases and J by 4 bases, leaving 12 bases between them. This CDR3 has 14 amino acids. Germline-derived CDR1 and CDR2 are MDHEN and SYDVKM. The CDR3, as DNA: TGTGCCAGCAGTTTTCGTACCACGGCCTATGGCTACACCTTC. Protein product: CASSFRTTAYGYTF.

The V and J genes are TRBV6-6 and TRBJ1-1; D gene uncertain. From germline, CDR1 is MNHNY and CDR2 SVGAGI (reference sequence). This CDR3 spans 14 amino acids. Trimming stripped 7 bases from V and 1 base from J, with 13 bases between. CDR3 in DNA: TGTGCCAGCACCCCGGGCTCTGCGAACACTGAAGCTTTCTTT. It is translated as CASTPGSANTEAFF.

This chain uses TRBV27 with TRBJ2-3, with D possibly matching TRBD2 (5 bases). The V and J ends lost 2 bases and 1 base respectively, with 13 bases between them. The CDR3 has 16 amino acids. The germline gives CDR1 MNHEY, CDR2 SMNVEV (reference sequence). CDR3 sequence reads: CASSLLAPLGTDTQYF. The CDR3 DNA is TGTGCCAGCAGTTTACTAGCACCCTTAGGCACAGATACGCAGTATTTT.

The chain carries TRBV7-3 and TRBJ1-1; D call uncertain. Deletions cut 0 bases from V and 3 bases from J, with 8 bases between. The CDR3 contains 14 residues. Germline V gene data show CDR1 as SGHTA and CDR2 as FQGTGA. The CDR3 reads CASSLTPADTEAFF. CDR3 in DNA: TGTGCCAGCAGCTTAACCCCAGCGGACACTGAAGCTTTCTTT.

This chain connects TRBV4-1 to TRBJ1-5; the D is unclear. Trimming removed 5 bases at V and 4 bases at J, with 15 bases between. This CDR3 spans 15 amino acids. Germline CDR1 is MGHRA and CDR2 is YSYEKL. The CDR3 spells CASSESLIANQPQHF. In DNA, the CDR3 is TGCGCCAGCAGCGAAAGTCTCATAGCAAATCAGCCCCAGCATTTT.

This chain links TRBV19 with TRBJ2-1, with D possibly matching TRBD2 (6 bases). Deletions cut 5 bases from V and 6 bases from J, with 17 bases between. This CDR3 has 15 residues. CDR1 and CDR2 from the germline V gene are LNHDA and SQIVND (reference sequence). This chain's CDR3 is CASSGLGGESNEQFF. The CDR3 bases are TGTGCCAGTAGTGGGCTAGGAGGGGAAAGCAATGAGCAGTTCTTC.

V usage is TRBV25-1 and J usage is TRBJ2-7, with unresolved D. Trimming took off 6 bases at V and 2 bases at J, with 5 bases between the two ends. From germline, CDR1 is MGHDK and CDR2 SYGVNS. The CDR3 is 11 amino acids. CDR3 protein: CASRTAYEQYF. Written as DNA, the CDR3 is TGTGCCAGCAGAACAGCCTACGAGCAGTACTTC.

This clone has just a few counts. V is TRBV25-1 and J is TRBJ1-4; D uncertain. Trimming took 0 bases from V and 3 from J, leaving 11 bases between them. The V gene's germline CDR1 is MGHDK and CDR2 SYGVNS. This CDR3 is built from 16 residues. This chain's CDR3 is CASSEYEGSANEKLFF. The CDR3 DNA reads as TGTGCCAGCAGTGAATATGAAGGGTCAGCTAATGAAAAACTGTTTTTT.

This chain joins TRBV7-4 and TRBJ2-7, with 11 bases that match TRBD1. From germline, CDR1 is SGHVT and CDR2 SQSDAQ. Losses at the gene ends were 6 bases for V and 2 bases for J; bases not matched to a gene: 6. The CDR3 has 15 residues. The CDR3 spells CASRHGTGGTYEQYF. In nucleotides, the CDR3 is TGTGCCAGCAGACACGGGACAGGGGGGACCTACGAGCAGTACTTC.

V and J are TRBV7-8 and TRBJ2-5; 9 positions agree with TRBD1. The CDR3 is 15 residues long. Germline V gives CDR1 SGHVS, CDR2 FQNEAQ. Trimming took 5 bases from V and 5 from J; bases not matched to a gene: 9. CDR3 residues: CASSTWDRAGETQYF. In nucleotides, the CDR3 is TGTGCCAGCAGCACCTGGGACAGGGCGGGGGAGACCCAGTACTTC.

A single count supports this clone. The CDR3 nucleotides are TGCGCCAGCAGCCCGCGGGGGGCAAGCACAGATACGCAGTATTTT. Amino acids: CASSPRGASTDTQYF. The chain uses TRBV5-1 and TRBJ2-3; 8 bases line up with TRBD2. CDR3 length: 15 amino acids. Germline loops: CDR1 SGHRS, CDR2 YFSETQ. Trimming cost V 4 bases and J 0 bases; bases outside gene matches: 4.

This clone was counted only a few times. The J gene is TRBJ2-5, the V gene TRBV9; D not certain. The CDR3 length is 14 residues. Trimming removed 1 base from V and 4 bases from J, with 11 bases in between. Per the germline V gene, CDR1 is SGDLS and CDR2 is YYNGEE. In DNA form, the CDR3 reads TGTGCCAGCAGCGTATCCTTCGGGTTAGAGACCCAGTACTTC. This sequence encodes CASSVSFGLETQYF.

In this sample, this clone is medium-sized. This chain connects TRBV11-2 to TRBJ2-1; unclear D gene. Trimming shortened V by 1 base and J by 11 bases, and 9 bases separated the two germline ends. CDR3 length: 12 residues. The germline V gene encodes CDR1 SGHAT and CDR2 FQNNGV. The CDR3 loop is CASSLVADQQFF. The CDR3 DNA reads as TGTGCCAGCAGCTTAGTAGCCGACCAGCAGTTCTTC.

The rearrangement joins TRBV27 to TRBJ2-5, with D tentatively TRBD1 (6 bases). The CDR3 has 18 amino acids. Trimming took off 3 bases at V and 5 bases at J, with 25 bases between the two ends. Germline loops: CDR1 MNHEY, CDR2 SMNVEV (reference sequence). The CDR3, as DNA: TGTGCCAGCAGTTTTCTCCCCAGCTTACAGGGAAGGAAGGAGACCCAGTACTTC. This sequence encodes CASSFLPSLQGRKETQYF.

The V call is TRBV5-5, the J call TRBJ1-5; a weak D match, TRBD1 (5 bases). Germline CDR1 is SGHKS and CDR2 is YYEKEE (reference sequence). This CDR3 comprises 14 residues. V lost 2 bases, J lost 6 bases, and 12 bases lay in between. The CDR3 spells CASSFGGSSQPQHF. The DNA of the CDR3 is TGTGCCAGCAGCTTTGGGGGGTCGAGTCAGCCCCAGCATTTT.

The rearrangement uses TRBV5-5 and TRBJ2-5; D is unclear. The germline V gene encodes CDR1 SGHKS and CDR2 YYEKEE (reference sequence). This CDR3 contains 11 residues. V was cut by 0 bases and J by 5 bases, with 2 bases left in between. The CDR3 DNA reads as TGTGCCAGCAGCTTGGTGGAGACCCAGTACTTC. Its translation is CASSLVETQYF.

The chain employs TRBV7-6 and TRBJ2-7; D is possibly TRBD2 (5 bases). V was cut by 5 bases and J by 5 bases, with 10 bases left in between. The CDR3 has 12 residues. Germline V CDR1 and CDR2: SGHVS, FNYEAQ. CDR3 coding DNA: TGTGCCAGCAGCCAAGACGGGGACGAGCAGTACTTC. This translates into CASSQDGDEQYF.

The gene calls are TRBV28 and TRBJ2-6; D ambiguous. Trimming pared 2 bases from V and 2 bases from J, leaving 1 base between. The CDR3 covers 13 residues. Germline values: CDR1 MDHEN, CDR2 SYDVKM. CDR3 protein: CASSLTGANVLTF. The CDR3 DNA reads TGTGCCAGCAGTTTAACTGGGGCCAACGTCCTGACTTTC.

This clone was picked up a small number of times. The chain recombines TRBV7-2 with TRBJ2-7; 11 nucleotides line up with TRBD2. CDR1 is SGHTA and CDR2 is FQGNSA in the germline V gene. Trimming removed 4 bases from V and 3 bases from J; junction bases left unmatched: 11. The CDR3 runs to 17 residues. For the CDR3, the DNA is TGTGCCAGCAGCTGGGGAAATAGCGGGGGGGCCGGCTACGAGCAGTACTTC. It is translated as CASSWGNSGGAGYEQYF.

The chain has TRBV4-3 and TRBJ2-6; D is uncertain. The CDR3 is 16 amino acids. Deletions cut 0 bases from V and 0 bases from J, with 6 bases between. CDR1 and CDR2 (germline): LGHNA, YSLEER. The CDR3 is CASSQDFSSGANVLTF. CDR3 coding DNA: TGCGCCAGCAGCCAAGATTTCTCCTCTGGGGCCAACGTCCTGACTTTC.

The chain couples TRBV4-3 to TRBJ2-7; maybe TRBD2 (6 bases). Deletions cut 0 bases from V and 2 bases from J, with 11 bases between. The germline V gene encodes CDR1 LGHNA and CDR2 YSLEER. CDR3 length equals 15 residues. The CDR3 DNA sequence: TGCGCCAGCAGCCAAGATCGACGGGGGACCTACGAGCAGTACTTC. Translation gives CASSQDRRGTYEQYF.

V gene TRBV6-1 combines with J gene TRBJ2-5; 9 nucleotides align to TRBD2. The germline CDR1 and CDR2 sequences are MNHNS and SASEGT. The V segment lost 9 bases and the J segment 7 bases; nucleotides outside the gene matches: 3. CDR3 length: 11 amino acids. CDR3 nucleotides: TGTGCCAGAATACTAGCGGGGACCCAGTACTTC. Translated: CARILAGTQYF.

Relative to its sample, this clone is medium-sized. The chain uses TRBV4-1 and TRBJ1-1; 8 nucleotides agree with TRBD1. This CDR3 region has 15 residues. CDR1 and CDR2 from the germline V gene are MGHRA and YSYEKL. The V gene end was trimmed by 3 bases and the J gene end by 5 bases; junction bases not matched to a gene: 8. The CDR3 DNA follows: TGCGCCAGCAGCCACCAACAGGGGGATTGGACTGAAGCTTTCTTT. Translated: CASSHQQGDWTEAFF.

The chain recombines TRBV2 with TRBJ1-2; D gene uncertain. The length of the CDR3 is 10 residues. The ends were cut back, 6 bases at V and 6 bases at J, with 5 bases in the middle. The germline gives CDR1 SNHLY, CDR2 FYNNEI. The CDR3 sequence is CASRSNGYTF. CDR3 bases: TGTGCCAGCAGGTCAAATGGCTACACCTTC. Variable domain in full (rest from reference TRBV2 and TRBJ1-2): EPEVTQTPSHQVTQMGQEVILRCVPISNHLYFYWYRQILGQKVEFLVSFYNNEISEKSEIFDDQFSVERPDGSNFTLKIRSTKLEDSAMYFCASRSNGYTFGSGTRLTVV.

In its sample, this clone was seen a few times. The chain carries TRBV2 and TRBJ2-5; D gene uncertain. Germline V gene lookup returns CDR1 SNHLY and CDR2 FYNNEI. V was pared by 5 bases and J by 1 base, with 11 bases between. The CDR3 spans 14 residues. CDR3 DNA sequence: TGTGCCAGCAGTTATCCTTGGTCCCAAGAGACCCAGTACTTC. Residues: CASSYPWSQETQYF.

The genes are TRBV7-6 and TRBJ2-2, with no clear D. Looked up from germline, CDR1 is SGHVS and CDR2 is FNYEAQ. Trimming took 7 bases from V and 4 from J, leaving 4 bases between them. The CDR3 runs 11 residues. Here the CDR3 reads CASTLTGELFF. The DNA for the CDR3 is TGTGCCAGCACTCTCACCGGGGAGCTGTTTTTT.

The chain combines TRBV27 with TRBJ2-2, with 8 bases matching TRBD2. V shed 3 bases, J shed 0 bases, and the junction held 3 bases outside the gene matches. This CDR3 is 16 amino acids long. Per germline, CDR1 MNHEY and CDR2 SMNVEV (reference sequence). For the CDR3, the DNA is TGTGCCAGCAGTTTCTTTAGCGGGGCGAACACCGGGGAGCTGTTTTTT. It is translated as CASSFFSGANTGELFF.